The 7 T cell receptor beta chains given below trace back to one sample, sequenced in a study of T-cell memory formation after mild COVID-19 (TCRdb year 2021). Library generation was performed with 5' RACE. These reads were obtained on an Illumina NovaSeq 6000. TCRdb trimmed public reads at Q25 via fastp, called clones via MiXCR and kept in-frame beta chains. Records with the same CDR3 protein are collapsed into one entry carrying the most frequent genes and DNA. The sample table shows under 250,000 distinct CDR3 sequences, and approximately 15% are seen once. 2% to 2.5% of the sample is held by the ten biggest clonotypes. The sample taken for sequencing was PBMCs or a T cell subset sorted from them (not recorded which). These receptors were collected from an adult woman who had mild COVID-19 (a few samples of this study predate the infection). The sample titles of this study are shuffled in the database, so cell type and time point are left out; the donor was told from shared clones.

J is TRBJ2-3 and V is TRBV12-3 or TRBV12-4; 9 positions agree with TRBD2. V trimming: 7 bases; J trimming: 0 bases; junction bases outside the gene matches: 5. This CDR3 contains 15 residues. The CDR3 DNA follows: TGTGCCAGCATCCGGACTAGCGCTAGCACAGATACGCAGTATTTT. Amino acids: CASIRTSASTDTQYF.

The rearrangement joins TRBV19 to TRBJ2-1; tentatively, D is TRBD2 (6 bases). The ends were cut back, 6 bases at V and 6 bases at J, with 18 bases in the middle. Germline V gene sequence: CDR1 LNHDA, CDR2 SQIVND (reference sequence). There are 15 residues in the CDR3. CDR3 DNA: TGTGCCAGTAGGCTGGGGGGAACGCAAACCAATGAGCAGTTCTTC. Its translation is CASRLGGTQTNEQFF. The full variable domain, its missing parts supplied by reference TRBV19 and TRBJ2-1, is DGGITQSPKYLFRKEGQNVTLSCEQNLNHDAMYWYRQDPGQGLRLIYYSQIVNDFQKGDIAEGYSVSREKKESFPLTVTSAQKNPTAFYLCASRLGGTQTNEQFFGPGTRLTVL.

The V and J genes are TRBV20-1 and TRBJ2-1, with 14 bases matching TRBD2. Losses at the gene ends were 0 bases for V and 7 bases for J; bases not matched to a gene: 11. The V gene's germline CDR1 is DFQATT and CDR2 SNEGSKA (reference sequence). CDR3 length: 18 amino acids. CDR3 amino acids: CSARDRLLTSGRGNEQFF. In nucleotides, the CDR3 is TGCAGTGCTAGAGATAGGCTCTTGACTAGCGGGAGGGGGAATGAGCAGTTCTTC.

This clonotype was counted only a few times. One junction end disagrees with the germline gene, perhaps due to a read error. The chain joins TRBV5-6 to TRBJ2-2; maybe TRBD2 (5 bases). From germline, CDR1 is SGHDT and CDR2 YYEEEE. This CDR3 is 14 amino acids long. The chain's CDR3 is CASSHWTGTGELSF. In DNA, the CDR3 is TGTGCCAGCAGCCACTGGACCGGAACCGGGGAGCTGTCTTTT.

In its sample, this clonotype was seen a few times. The J gene is TRBJ2-2, the V gene TRBV5-1; D unclear. Germline-derived CDR1 and CDR2 are SGHRS and YFSETQ. Trimming stripped 4 bases from V and 0 bases from J, with 10 bases between. CDR3 length equals 15 residues. In nucleotides, the CDR3 is TGCGCCAGCAGCCTTGGGCATACGAACACCGGGGAGCTGTTTTTT. The encoded protein is CASSLGHTNTGELFF.

This clonotype came up a few times. The chain is built from TRBV5-1 and TRBJ1-2; D possibly corresponds to TRBD1 (5 bases). There are 14 residues in the CDR3. V lost 4 bases and J lost 3, with 13 bases in between. Germline V gene data show CDR1 as SGHRS and CDR2 as YFSETQ. The CDR3 here is CASSPSGGDYGYTF. The CDR3 bases are TGCGCCAGCAGCCCCTCGGGAGGGGACTATGGCTACACCTTC.

This clonotype has at least ten counts. CDR3 nucleotides: TGTGCCAGCAGCTTAGCAGCAGGGATGTACAATGAGCAGTTCTTC. Its translation: CASSLAAGMYNEQFF. The V call is TRBV7-3, the J call TRBJ2-1; TRBD1 is a possible D gene (5 bases). The CDR3 consists of 15 residues. Trimming removed 2 bases from V and 4 bases from J, with 12 bases in between. Germline V gene lookup returns CDR1 SGHTA and CDR2 FQGTGA. Complete variable domain (other parts from reference TRBV7-3 and TRBJ2-1): GAGVSQTPSNKVTEKGKYVELRCDPISGHTALYWYRQSLGQGPEFLIYFQGTGAADDSGLPNDRFFAVRPEGSVSTLKIQRTERGDSAVYLCASSLAAGMYNEQFFGPGTRLTVL.